This T cell receptor beta chain emerged from a study of T cell changes during pregnancy in multiple sclerosis. This CDR3 spans 14 amino acids. Trimming left V 4 bases short and J 8 bases short, with 20 bases between. CDR1 and CDR2 from the germline V gene are GTSNPN and SVGIG (reference sequence). Using immunoSEQ multiplex PCR, the repertoire was profiled, and TCRdb retains in-frame clones only, with some absent. The table shows 45,000 to 75,000 clones, with around 93% occurring only once. Specimen: peripheral blood, collected in the first trimester of pregnancy. V gene TRBV30 combines with J gene TRBJ1-2; no clear D. This TCR derives from a female donor with multiple sclerosis, enrolled in a pregnancy study. The CDR3 is CAWTSSPEYLGYTF. The CDR3 DNA reads as TGTGCCTGGACTTCAAGCCCTGAGTACTTGGGCTACACCTTC.